These 32 T cell receptor beta chains share one sample of origin, sequenced in a study of blood T cell repertoires in COVID-19 (TCRdb year 2020). The library was obtained by the immunoSEQ multiplex PCR assay. This is the immuneACCESS table as TCRdb keeps it, with only in-frame sequences that have V and J called. A part of the clones is gone; compared with another copy, unresolved V genes explain less than half, and the rest is unexplained. Within this sample are 120,000 or so clones, with about 88% of them counted one time only. Approximately 1% of the sample rests with the top ten. The sample was peripheral blood. The source is a woman aged 80 or older with acute or convalescent COVID-19.

The gene calls are TRBV12-3 or TRBV12-4 and TRBJ1-5, with no clear D. V was trimmed by 3 bases and J by 0 bases, leaving 3 bases between them. This CDR3 comprises 13 residues. CDR3 amino acids: CASSFRSNQPQHF. The CDR3 DNA sequence: TGTGCCAGCAGTTTCCGTAGCAATCAGCCCCAGCATTTT.

The gene calls are TRBV5-1 and TRBJ1-3; no reliable D call. Germline lookup yields CDR1 SGHRS and CDR2 YFSETQ. Trimming shortened V by 1 base and J by 0 bases, and 5 bases separated the two germline ends. CDR3 length: 14 amino acids. The CDR3 sequence is CASSLSSSGNTIYF. The CDR3 coding sequence is TGCGCCAGCAGCTTGTCCAGCTCTGGAAACACCATATATTTT.

The CDR3 loop is CATRQGTDTQYF. DNA for the CDR3: TGTGCCACCCGACAGGGAACAGATACGCAGTATTTT. The chain combines TRBV19 with TRBJ2-3; 7 bases map to TRBD1. Germline V gene sequence: CDR1 LNHDA, CDR2 SQIVND (reference sequence). The V and J ends lost 10 bases and 3 bases, in that order; junction bases with no gene match: 4. This CDR3 has 12 amino acids. The entire variable domain, with the rest obtained from reference TRBV19 and TRBJ2-3, is as follows: DGGITQSPKYLFRKEGQNVTLSCEQNLNHDAMYWYRQDPGQGLRLIYYSQIVNDFQKGDIAEGYSVSREKKESFPLTVTSAQKNPTAFYLCATRQGTDTQYFGPGTRLTVL.

The genes are TRBV11-2 and TRBJ1-6; possibly TRBD1 for D (6 bases). Trimming left V 7 bases short and J 7 bases short, with 17 bases between. The CDR3 length is 15 residues. Germline-derived CDR1 and CDR2 are SGHAT and FQNNGV. The CDR3 reads CASNRLQGWNSPLHF. DNA for the CDR3: TGTGCCAGCAACCGATTACAGGGTTGGAATTCACCCCTCCACTTT.

This clone appeared once. J is TRBJ2-3 and V is TRBV5-1; 12 positions agree with TRBD1. This CDR3 has 16 residues. The trim removed 4 bases at V and 4 bases at J, leaving 7 bases unmatched. CDR1 is SGHRS, CDR2 YFSETQ, per germline. CDR3 nucleotides: TGCGCCAGCAGCCACACCCGGGACAGGGGGCCAGATACGCAGTATTTT. Its translation is CASSHTRDRGPDTQYF. The full variable domain, its missing parts supplied by reference TRBV5-1 and TRBJ2-3, is KAGVTQTPRYLIKTRGQQVTLSCSPISGHRSVSWYQQTPGQGLQFLFEYFSETQRNKGNFPGRFSGRQFSNSRSEMNVSTLELGDSALYLCASSHTRDRGPDTQYFGPGTRLTVL.

The rearrangement joins TRBV5-8 to TRBJ2-5; D uncertain. There are 15 residues in the CDR3. The germline V gene has CDR1 SGHTS and CDR2 YDEGEE. V was trimmed by 4 bases and J by 5 bases, leaving 18 bases between them. CDR3 region: CASSPRPRSSETQYF. CDR3 bases: TGTGCCAGCAGCCCGCGTCCGCGATCCTCCGAGACCCAGTACTTC. The full variable domain, its missing parts supplied by reference TRBV5-8 and TRBJ2-5, is EAGVTQSPTHLIKTRGQQATLRCSPISGHTSVYWYQQALGLGLQFLLWYDEGEERNRGNFPPRFSGRQFPNYSSELNVNALELEDSALYLCASSPRPRSSETQYFGPGTRLLVL.

The chain uses TRBV7-9 and TRBJ2-1; 11 nucleotides line up with TRBD2. V dropped 1 base and J dropped 16; count of bases not matched to a gene: 15. The CDR3 contains 16 residues. Germline CDR1 reads SEHNR; CDR2 reads FQNEAQ (reference sequence). CDR3 in amino acids: CASSLGSSGGSGECFF. The CDR3 DNA reads as TGTGCCAGCAGCTTAGGGTCTAGCGGGGGGTCTGGAGAGTGTTTCTTC.

CDR3 loop: CASTDTMDRAYQPQHF. The CDR3 DNA follows: TGTGCCAGTACCGACACAATGGACAGGGCCTATCAGCCCCAGCATTTT. The chain is built from TRBV19 and TRBJ1-5; TRBD1 agrees at 8 bases. The germline V gene encodes CDR1 LNHDA and CDR2 SQIVND (reference sequence). The CDR3 length is 16 residues. Trimming cost V 7 bases and J 5 bases; bases outside gene matches: 13.

The J gene is TRBJ1-2, the V gene TRBV5-4; the match to TRBD1 covers 9 bases. The J segment lost 4 bases and the V segment lost 2 bases, leaving 6 bases of the junction unmatched. CDR3 length: 15 amino acids. In germline, CDR1 is SGHNT, CDR2 YYREEE (reference sequence). The CDR3 bases are TGTGCCAGCAGCTTAATTTTGGACAGGGGCTATGGCTACACCTTC. This translates into CASSLILDRGYGYTF.

The chain is built from TRBV10-1 and TRBJ2-6; a possible D gene is TRBD2 (7 bases). The CDR3 has 18 residues. Germline CDR1 is WNHNN and CDR2 is SYGVQD (reference sequence). V was pared by 4 bases and J by 0 bases, with 16 bases between. The chain's CDR3 is CASSGLAGALSGANVLTF. CDR3 coding DNA: TGCGCCAGCAGTGGGCTTGCGGGGGCACTCTCTGGGGCCAACGTCCTGACTTTC.

The CDR3 here is CAIAQGMNTEAFF. CDR3 DNA sequence: TGTGCCATCGCACAGGGAATGAACACTGAAGCTTTCTTT. This chain uses TRBV10-3 with TRBJ1-1, with TRBD1 as a possible D gene (6 bases). V was pared by 8 bases and J by 0 bases, with 10 bases between. The CDR3 is made up of 13 amino acids. Germline CDR1 is ENHRY and CDR2 is SYGVKD.

This chain links TRBV5-1 with TRBJ1-6; D gene uncertain. Trimming left V 5 bases short and J 0 bases short, with 9 bases between. The length of the CDR3 is 15 residues. Per the germline V gene, CDR1 is SGHRS and CDR2 is YFSETQ. The DNA for the CDR3 is TGCGCCAGCAGTCACAGTAACTCCTATAATTCACCCCTCCACTTT. It is translated as CASSHSNSYNSPLHF.

This chain links TRBV12-3 or TRBV12-4 with TRBJ2-5; TRBD1 matches 7 bases. This CDR3 is built from 12 residues. Germline trimming cut 8 bases from V and 4 bases from J; bases unmatched to any gene: 4. The CDR3 coding sequence is TGTGCCAGCCGAGGGACAGCAGAGACCCAGTACTTC. Translation: CASRGTAETQYF.

This chain joins TRBV28 and TRBJ2-7, with D possibly matching TRBD1 (5 bases). The CDR3 length is 17 residues. Germline loops: CDR1 MDHEN, CDR2 SYDVKM. With 2 bases removed from V and 4 bases from J, the gap between germline ends came to 21 bases. The CDR3 spells CASSLGTTGRHLYEQYF. The DNA for the CDR3 is TGTGCCAGCAGTTTAGGTACCACAGGTCGGCATTTATACGAGCAGTACTTC.

The V gene is TRBV11-3, the J gene TRBJ2-3; no firm D call. The V gene's germline CDR1 is SGHNT and CDR2 YENEEA. CDR3 length equals 15 residues. Trimming shortened V by 1 base and J by 2 bases, and 10 bases separated the two germline ends. CDR3: CASSLGGSTTDTQYF. CDR3 nucleotide sequence: TGTGCCAGCAGCTTAGGCGGCAGCACCACAGATACGCAGTATTTT.

This clone was seen only a few times. The gene calls are TRBV7-9 and TRBJ2-3, with D possibly matching TRBD1 (6 bases). Trimming cost V 5 bases and J 0 bases, with 15 bases left between them. The length of the CDR3 is 16 residues. Germline values: CDR1 SEHNR, CDR2 FQNEAQ (reference sequence). The CDR3 region has the DNA TGTGCCAGCAGCAACTCGGACAGAAGTAGCACAGATACGCAGTATTTT. Amino acid sequence: CASSNSDRSSTDTQYF.

This clone has more than one count but fewer than ten. J is TRBJ1-2 and V is TRBV5-1, with 7 bases identical to TRBD1. The germline V gene encodes CDR1 SGHRS and CDR2 YFSETQ. The CDR3 covers 14 residues. The junction had 5 bases not matched to a gene; V was cut back by 3 bases and J by 3 bases. Here the CDR3 reads CASSSGGSDYGYTF. CDR3 coding DNA: TGCGCCAGCAGCTCAGGGGGGTCGGACTATGGCTACACCTTC.

This clone is a singleton in its sample. V and J are TRBV11-3 and TRBJ1-6; D remains unclear. Trimming removed 1 base from V and 10 bases from J, with 14 bases in between. This CDR3 is built from 15 residues. Germline V CDR1 and CDR2: SGHNT, YENEEA. Here the CDR3 DNA reads TGTGCCAGCAGCTTAGGGTACGGGGTTGACTCACCCCTCCACTTT. Its protein is CASSLGYGVDSPLHF.

The J gene is TRBJ1-1, the V gene TRBV2, with D possibly matching TRBD1 (6 bases). Per germline, CDR1 SNHLY and CDR2 FYNNEI. The CDR3 runs 12 residues. Trimming took 7 bases from V and 4 from J, leaving 10 bases between them. CDR3 coding DNA: TGTGCCAGCATGAAGGACAGCACTGAAGCTTTCTTT. This translates into CASMKDSTEAFF.

The chain couples TRBV5-6 to TRBJ1-1, with D possibly TRBD1 on 6 matching bases. The CDR3 has 13 residues. The germline V and J ends were trimmed by 1 base and 7 bases, with 11 bases remaining between them. The V gene's germline CDR1 is SGHDT and CDR2 YYEEEE. CDR3: CASSLLGAGEAFF. Here the CDR3 DNA reads TGTGCCAGCAGCTTGTTGGGGGCAGGTGAAGCTTTCTTT.

The chain has TRBV7-7 and TRBJ1-6; unclear D gene. Germline V lookup: CDR1 SSHAT, CDR2 FNYEAQ (reference sequence). The CDR3 runs 16 residues. V gave up 5 bases and J gave up 3 bases, with 14 bases separating them. DNA of the CDR3: TGTGCCAGCAGCCCGGTGACTTCATTCTATAATTCACCCCTCCACTTT. Its translation: CASSPVTSFYNSPLHF.

In its sample, this clone was seen a few times. The V and J genes are TRBV19 and TRBJ1-3; D perhaps matches TRBD1 (6 bases). Trimming pared 4 bases from V and 2 bases from J, leaving 12 bases between. Germline loops: CDR1 LNHDA, CDR2 SQIVND (reference sequence). CDR3 size: 15 residues. The CDR3 DNA sequence: TGTGCCAGTAGTAGGGACACGTCGGCTGGAAACACCATATATTTT. The encoded protein is CASSRDTSAGNTIYF.

The chain combines TRBV27 with TRBJ2-1; the match to TRBD1 covers 10 bases. CDR3 length equals 15 residues. Losses at the gene ends were 4 bases for V and 5 bases for J; bases not matched to a gene: 5. Germline CDR1 reads MNHEY; CDR2 reads SMNVEV (reference sequence). The CDR3 here is CASSSGTGVHNEQFF. CDR3 DNA sequence: TGTGCCAGCAGTTCCGGGACAGGGGTCCACAATGAGCAGTTCTTC.

The J gene is TRBJ1-2, the V gene TRBV2; 9 bases agree with TRBD1. J was trimmed by 8 bases and V by 0 bases; bases with no gene match: 7. The CDR3 runs 15 residues. Germline CDR1 is SNHLY and CDR2 is FYNNEI. This CDR3 is CASSEAGQGGEGYTF. Here the CDR3 DNA reads TGTGCCAGCAGTGAAGCGGGACAGGGAGGTGAAGGCTACACCTTC.

The chain links TRBV19 to TRBJ1-5; 9 nucleotides line up with TRBD1. Germline CDR1 is LNHDA and CDR2 is SQIVND (reference sequence). Trimming at V came to 7 bases and at J to 5 bases, leaving 12 bases not matched to a gene. The CDR3 covers 16 residues. The CDR3 nucleotides are TGTGCCAGTACCGAACTCGCGGGGACAGGGTATCAGCCCCAGCATTTT. Protein: CASTELAGTGYQPQHF.

This clone was found once. The chain links TRBV10-3 to TRBJ2-1; 7 bases align to TRBD2. Germline V CDR1 and CDR2: ENHRY, SYGVKD. The V and J ends lost 2 bases and 1 base, in that order; junction bases with no gene match: 5. This CDR3 has 16 amino acids. CDR3 residues: CAISERLAVSYNEQFF. The CDR3 DNA reads TGTGCCATCAGTGAGCGGCTAGCGGTTTCCTACAATGAGCAGTTCTTC.

The chain uses TRBV11-2 and TRBJ1-1, with D possibly being TRBD1 (5 bases). From germline, CDR1 is SGHAT and CDR2 FQNNGV. The V gene lost 5 bases and the J gene lost 1 base, with 23 bases spanning the gap. The CDR3 sequence is 18 residues long. The CDR3 sequence: CASSQLTRTPTGNTEAFF. DNA for the CDR3: TGTGCCAGCAGCCAACTTACCCGAACTCCTACAGGGAACACTGAAGCTTTCTTT.

This chain links TRBV11-1 with TRBJ1-6; D is perhaps TRBD1 (6 bases). CDR1 and CDR2 (germline): SGHAT, FQDESV (reference sequence). The CDR3 covers 15 residues. V gave up 1 base and J gave up 9 bases, with 13 bases separating them. The CDR3 DNA is TGTGCCAGCAGCTTAGAGGCAGGGGTATCTTCACCCCTCCACTTT. Translated, it gives CASSLEAGVSSPLHF.

The V call is TRBV9, the J call TRBJ1-3, with 8 bases lining up with TRBD1. V lost 4 bases and J lost 9; bases outside the gene matches: 9. From germline, CDR1 is SGDLS and CDR2 YYNGEE. The CDR3 runs to 14 residues. Written as DNA, the CDR3 is TGTGCCAGCAGCTACGGACAGGGCACGGGCACCATATATTTT. This encodes CASSYGQGTGTIYF.

The chain uses TRBV9 and TRBJ1-2; TRBD1 matches at 7 bases. The CDR3 covers 14 residues. V shed 3 bases, J shed 3 bases, and the junction held 5 bases outside the gene matches. Germline V gene lookup returns CDR1 SGDLS and CDR2 YYNGEE. The CDR3 loop is CASSAGQRDYGYTF. The CDR3 DNA reads as TGTGCCAGCAGCGCGGGACAGCGCGACTATGGCTACACCTTC.

V and J are TRBV5-1 and TRBJ2-1, with a possible D match to TRBD2 (7 bases). Germline V gene lookup returns CDR1 SGHRS and CDR2 YFSETQ. With 1 base removed from V and 7 bases from J, the gap between germline ends came to 12 bases. The CDR3 has 14 residues. CDR3 in amino acids: CASSLTRGGNEQFF. The CDR3 nucleotides read TGCGCCAGCAGCTTGACCAGGGGAGGGAATGAGCAGTTCTTC.

This chain uses TRBV6-5 with TRBJ2-1, with D perhaps matching TRBD1 (6 bases). In germline, CDR1 is MNHEY, CDR2 SVGAGI. The CDR3 has 13 amino acids. Trimming removed 7 bases from V and 4 bases from J, with 11 bases in between. Here the CDR3 reads CASTRTAYNEQFF. Here the CDR3 DNA reads TGTGCCAGCACCCGGACAGCTTACAATGAGCAGTTCTTC.